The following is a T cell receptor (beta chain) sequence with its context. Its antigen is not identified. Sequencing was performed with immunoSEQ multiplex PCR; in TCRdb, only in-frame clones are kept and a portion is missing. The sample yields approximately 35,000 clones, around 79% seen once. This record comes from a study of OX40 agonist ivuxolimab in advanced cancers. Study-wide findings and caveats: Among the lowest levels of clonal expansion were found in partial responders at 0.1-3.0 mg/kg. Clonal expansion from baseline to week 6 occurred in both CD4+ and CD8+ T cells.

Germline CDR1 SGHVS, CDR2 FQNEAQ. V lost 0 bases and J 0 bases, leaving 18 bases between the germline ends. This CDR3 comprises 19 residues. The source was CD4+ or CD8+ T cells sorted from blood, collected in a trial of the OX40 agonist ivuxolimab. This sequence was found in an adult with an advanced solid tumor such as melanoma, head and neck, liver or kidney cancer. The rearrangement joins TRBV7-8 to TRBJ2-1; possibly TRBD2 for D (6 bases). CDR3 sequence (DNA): TGTGCCAGCAGCTTAGCGCCACGGGGGACCATATACTCCTACAATGAGCAGTTCTTC. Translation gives CASSLAPRGTIYSYNEQFF.